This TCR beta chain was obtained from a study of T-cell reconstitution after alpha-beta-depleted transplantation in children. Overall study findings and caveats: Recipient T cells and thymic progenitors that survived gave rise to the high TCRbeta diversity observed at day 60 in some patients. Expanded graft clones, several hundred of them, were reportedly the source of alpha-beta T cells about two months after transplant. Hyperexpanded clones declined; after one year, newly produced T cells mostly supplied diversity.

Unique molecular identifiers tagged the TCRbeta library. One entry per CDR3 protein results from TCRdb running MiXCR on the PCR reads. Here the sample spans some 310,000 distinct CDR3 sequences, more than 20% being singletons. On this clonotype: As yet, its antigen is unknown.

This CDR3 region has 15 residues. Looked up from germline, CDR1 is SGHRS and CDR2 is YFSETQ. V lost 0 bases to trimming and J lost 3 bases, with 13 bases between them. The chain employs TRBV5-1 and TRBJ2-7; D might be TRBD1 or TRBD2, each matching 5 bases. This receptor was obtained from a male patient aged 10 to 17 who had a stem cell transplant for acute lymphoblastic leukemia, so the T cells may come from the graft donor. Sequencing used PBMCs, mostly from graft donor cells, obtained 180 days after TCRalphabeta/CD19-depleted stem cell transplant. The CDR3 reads CASSLAGASGYEQYF. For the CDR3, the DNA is TGCGCCAGCAGCTTGGCCGGGGCGAGCGGCTACGAGCAGTACTTC.